This TCR beta chain was profiled in a study of shared clonotypes between healthy human individuals. At the level of the study: Per-donor plates numbered three CD4 naive, three CD4 memory, two CD8 naive and one CD8 memory.

Germline V gene sequence: CDR1 MNHEY, CDR2 SMNVEV (reference sequence). The CDR3 contains 15 residues. V dropped 0 bases and J dropped 2 bases, with 11 bases sitting between them. CD45RO-negative, CCR7-positively selected cells formed the naive CD8 fraction, excluding terminally differentiated effector memory CD45RA+ cells. The sample holds many counts of this clone. The method was immunoSEQ multiplex PCR; TCRdb's version includes in-frame clones alone and lacks a portion of them. The sample has approximately 810,000 clones, 80% to 95% seen once. The sequence was obtained from a man aged 25-40 years in good health. The sample was naive CD8+ T cells sorted from blood. This sequence joins TRBV27 and TRBJ2-7; D call uncertain. As DNA, the CDR3 is TGTGCCAGCAGTTTATCTAGAGTGACCGCCTACGAGCAGTACTTC. Its protein product is CASSLSRVTAYEQYF.